The 28 T cell receptor beta chains below all came from one sample that was sequenced in a study of T-cell memory formation after mild COVID-19. TCRdb redid the calling of the 5' RACE reads with MiXCR, one entry per CDR3 protein. The data hold approximately 150,000 distinct CDR3 sequences, with about 14% observed a single time. The sequenced material came from PBMCs or a T cell subset sorted from them (not recorded which). The receptors originated from an adult woman who had mild COVID-19 (a few samples of this study predate the infection). Cell type and time point are not known.

The rearrangement uses TRBV24-1 and TRBJ2-1; TRBD2 matches 12 bases. CDR1 and CDR2 from the germline V gene are KGHDR and SFDVKD. The V gene end was trimmed by 3 bases and the J gene end by 8 bases; junction bases not matched to a gene: 10. CDR3 length: 17 residues. The CDR3: CATSDTTSGSSVHEQFF. For the CDR3, the DNA is TGTGCCACCAGTGATACGACTAGCGGGAGTTCAGTCCATGAGCAGTTCTTC.

The chain couples TRBV18 to TRBJ2-7; D is unclear. The CDR3 is made up of 16 amino acids. The germline V gene encodes CDR1 KGHSH and CDR2 LQKENI. V was cut by 6 bases and J by 6 bases, with 24 bases left in between. CDR3 coding DNA: TGTGCCAGCTCCCCCCCACCCGGCCACGAGTGGGGCGAGCAGTACTTC. Its protein product is CASSPPPGHEWGEQYF. Full variable domain (missing parts from reference TRBV18 and TRBJ2-7): NAGVMQNPRHLVRRRGQEARLRCSPMKGHSHVYWYRQLPEEGLKFMVYLQKENIIDESGMPKERFSAEFPKEGPSILRIQQVVRGDSAAYFCASSPPPGHEWGEQYFGPGTRLTVT.

There are a few counts of this clonotype. CDR3 residues: CASSVAGYPNTGELFF. The CDR3 region has the DNA TGTGCCAGCAGCGTAGCCGGGTACCCGAACACCGGGGAGCTGTTTTTT. The chain carries TRBV9 and TRBJ2-2; D uncertain. The V gene lost 0 bases and the J gene lost 0 bases, with 9 bases spanning the gap. From germline, CDR1 is SGDLS and CDR2 YYNGEE. CDR3 length: 16 amino acids.

In this sample, this clonotype turned up a few times. The J gene is TRBJ2-3, the V gene TRBV5-1; possibly TRBD1 or TRBD2 for D (5 bases each). Trimming cost V 4 bases and J 3 bases, with 15 bases left between them. Germline-derived CDR1 and CDR2 are SGHRS and YFSETQ. This CDR3 region has 15 residues. The CDR3 DNA reads as TGCGCCAGCAGCCGGCCGGGGCTGCTTACAGATACGCAGTATTTT. It codes for CASSRPGLLTDTQYF. Full variable domain (outside the CDR3, taken from reference TRBV5-1 and TRBJ2-3): KAGVTQTPRYLIKTRGQQVTLSCSPISGHRSVSWYQQTPGQGLQFLFEYFSETQRNKGNFPGRFSGRQFSNSRSEMNVSTLELGDSALYLCASSRPGLLTDTQYFGPGTRLTVL.

This clonotype was seen a few times. The V and J genes are TRBV4-2 and TRBJ2-6; possible D gene TRBD2, 5 bases. The CDR3 is made up of 16 amino acids. Trimming removed 1 base at V and 4 bases at J, with 11 bases between. Germline-derived CDR1 and CDR2 are LGHNA and YNFKEQ. The CDR3 bases are TGTGCCAGCAGCCAAGGGCTAGCTACGGGGGCCAACGTCCTGACTTTC. The encoded protein is CASSQGLATGANVLTF.

In this sample, this clonotype turned up a few times. The CDR3 sequence: CAIGTGVNYGYTF. Written as DNA, the CDR3 is TGTGCCATCGGGACAGGGGTTAACTATGGCTACACCTTC. This chain links TRBV10-3 with TRBJ1-2; 10 bases agree with TRBD1. The CDR3 has 13 amino acids. Germline CDR1 reads ENHRY; CDR2 reads SYGVKD. With 8 bases clipped from V and 1 base from J, the junction kept 1 base outside the gene matches.

This clonotype was detected once. V is TRBV5-1 and J is TRBJ1-1; D remains unclear. The V gene lost 3 bases and the J gene lost 1 base, with 13 bases spanning the gap. This CDR3 comprises 15 residues. Germline V gives CDR1 SGHRS, CDR2 YFSETQ. CDR3 nucleotides: TGCGCCAGCAGCTCACATGGGGTTCAGAACACTGAAGCTTTCTTT. This translates into CASSSHGVQNTEAFF.

This clonotype was counted a few times. The V and J genes are TRBV20-1 and TRBJ2-1; 10 bases align to TRBD1. In germline, CDR1 is DFQATT, CDR2 SNEGSKA (reference sequence). This CDR3 contains 14 residues. This CDR3 reads CRTGGTGAYNEQFF. The CDR3 DNA follows: TGCAGGACAGGGGGGACAGGGGCCTACAATGAGCAGTTCTTC.

This chain connects TRBV5-1 to TRBJ1-1; possible D gene TRBD1, 6 bases. The V end was cut by 3 bases, the J end by 5 bases, with 11 bases between. This CDR3 has 13 residues. Germline V gives CDR1 SGHRS, CDR2 YFSETQ. CDR3 DNA sequence: TGCGCCAGCAGCTCCCTAGGGGGGACTGAAGCTTTCTTT. Amino acid sequence: CASSSLGGTEAFF.

The sample holds a few counts of this clonotype. The rearrangement joins TRBV12-3 or TRBV12-4 to TRBJ1-3, with 10 bases lining up with TRBD1. The junction had 4 bases not matched to a gene; V was cut back by 7 bases and J by 4 bases. This CDR3 has 14 amino acids. CDR3 nucleotide sequence: TGTGCCAGCACCTGGGACAGGGGCGGAAACACCATATATTTT. This translates into CASTWDRGGNTIYF.

This clonotype was seen more than once but under ten times. The chain employs TRBV19 and TRBJ2-1; TRBD1 matches 11 bases. From germline, CDR1 is LNHDA and CDR2 SQIVND (reference sequence). The CDR3 length is 13 residues. The junction had 7 bases not matched to a gene; V was cut back by 10 bases and J by 8 bases. The CDR3 DNA reads TGTGCCACCGGGACAGGGGGTCCCTATGAGCAGTTCTTC. Its translation is CATGTGGPYEQFF. Using reference TRBV19 and TRBJ2-1 for the parts outside the CDR3, the full variable domain is DGGITQSPKYLFRKEGQNVTLSCEQNLNHDAMYWYRQDPGQGLRLIYYSQIVNDFQKGDIAEGYSVSREKKESFPLTVTSAQKNPTAFYLCATGTGGPYEQFFGPGTRLTVL.

This chain connects TRBV15 to TRBJ2-7; D ambiguous. CDR1 and CDR2 from the germline V gene are LNHNV and YYDKDF (reference sequence). This CDR3 has 13 amino acids. Trimming left V 5 bases short and J 2 bases short, with 10 bases between. CDR3 loop: CATSGVNPYEQYF. CDR3 coding DNA: TGTGCCACCAGCGGGGTGAACCCCTACGAGCAGTACTTC.

The V call is TRBV20-1, the J call TRBJ2-7, with 13 positions matching TRBD2. The CDR3 extends over 15 amino acids. CDR1 DFQATT and CDR2 SNEGSKA come from the germline V gene (reference sequence). V lost 6 bases and J lost 3; bases outside the gene matches: 8. CDR3 bases: TGCAGTGCACCCGGACTAGCGGGGGCGAACTACGAGCAGTACTTC. Its translation is CSAPGLAGANYEQYF.

V is TRBV12-3 or TRBV12-4 and J is TRBJ2-7; D not resolved. Trimming took 6 bases from V and 3 from J, leaving 15 bases between them. The CDR3 has 14 amino acids. Here the CDR3 DNA reads TGTGCCAGCAGCTTATTTTCCCCGGGCTACGAGCAGTACTTC. Protein: CASSLFSPGYEQYF.

The chain recombines TRBV7-2 with TRBJ2-1; TRBD2 aligns across 8 bases. With 5 bases clipped from V and 10 bases from J, the junction kept 7 bases outside the gene matches. CDR1 is SGHTA, CDR2 FQGNSA, per germline. The CDR3 is 13 residues long. The CDR3 loop reads CASSREGRKEQFF. The CDR3 DNA reads TGTGCCAGCAGCCGGGAGGGCAGGAAGGAGCAGTTCTTC.

This clonotype occurred a few times. The V gene is TRBV2, the J gene TRBJ2-2, with D unresolved. Trimming cost V 0 bases and J 5 bases, with 10 bases left between them. This CDR3 has 15 residues. Germline V lookup: CDR1 SNHLY, CDR2 FYNNEI. CDR3: CASSEAQVSTGELFF. DNA for the CDR3: TGTGCCAGCAGTGAAGCGCAGGTATCGACCGGGGAGCTGTTTTTT.

The chain carries TRBV12-3 or TRBV12-4 and TRBJ2-5; 7 nucleotides line up with TRBD2. CDR3 length equals 17 residues. V lost 2 bases and J lost 4; bases outside the gene matches: 13. CDR3 DNA sequence: TGTGCCAGCAGTTTATCGGTGCTGGGGGGGTCGGTAGAGACCCAGTACTTC. Translated, it gives CASSLSVLGGSVETQYF.

This clonotype turned up a few times. V and J are TRBV7-8 and TRBJ2-1; either TRBD1 or TRBD2 may fit D (6 bases each). CDR3 length equals 16 residues. Germline CDR1 is SGHVS and CDR2 is FQNEAQ. V was shortened by 7 bases and J by 2 bases, with 18 bases between the two germline ends. The CDR3 DNA reads TGTGCCAGCACCCCAACGGGGGCCGTCGCCTACAATGAGCAGTTCTTC. Amino acid sequence: CASTPTGAVAYNEQFF.

This clonotype was counted only a few times. The gene calls are TRBV14 and TRBJ2-7, with 11 nucleotides matching TRBD1. Germline assignment: CDR1 SGHDN and CDR2 FVKESK. CDR3 length: 13 residues. V was pared by 4 bases and J by 6 bases, with 2 bases of the junction left unmatched. The CDR3 DNA reads TGTGCCAGCAGCCCGGACAGGGGGCTCGAGCAGTACTTC. Amino acids: CASSPDRGLEQYF.

This clonotype was seen more than once but under ten times. J is TRBJ2-3 and V is TRBV3-1; the D gene is possibly TRBD1 (6 bases). CDR1 is LGHDT and CDR2 is YNNKEL in the germline V gene (reference sequence). CDR3 size: 17 residues. V was clipped by 4 bases and J by 1 base, with 18 bases between them. CDR3: CASSPLDGGLGTDTQYF. The CDR3 DNA is TGTGCCAGCAGCCCGCTCGATGGGGGCCTGGGCACAGATACGCAGTATTTT.

The chain is built from TRBV11-2 and TRBJ2-7; D is unclear. The V and J ends lost 3 bases and 0 bases respectively, with 6 bases between them. Germline CDR1 reads SGHAT; CDR2 reads FQNNGV. CDR3 length: 13 residues. The CDR3 loop is CASSLHLSYEQYF. The CDR3 DNA sequence: TGTGCCAGCAGCTTGCATCTCTCCTACGAGCAGTACTTC.

The CDR3 region is CASRARTSGGTDTQYF. The DNA of the CDR3 is TGTGCCAGCAGAGCTAGGACTAGCGGGGGCACAGATACGCAGTATTTT. The rearrangement uses TRBV2 and TRBJ2-3; TRBD2 aligns across 12 bases. Germline-derived CDR1 and CDR2 are SNHLY and FYNNEI. This CDR3 contains 16 residues. V gave up 6 bases and J gave up 1 base; unmatched junction bases: 5.

This clonotype was counted only a few times. The CDR3 spells CASSPTGSGNSPLHF. CDR3 DNA: TGTGCCAGCAGCCCGACAGGGAGTGGGAATTCACCCCTCCACTTT. The V call is TRBV6-5, the J call TRBJ1-6, with 7 bases fitting TRBD1. The CDR3 extends over 15 amino acids. CDR1 is MNHEY, CDR2 SVGAGI, per germline. J gave up 7 bases and V 6 bases, and 9 bases lay outside the gene matches.

This clonotype was recorded a few times. This chain links TRBV20-1 with TRBJ2-1; D remains ambiguous. From germline, CDR1 is DFQATT and CDR2 SNEGSKA (reference sequence). The CDR3 totals 10 residues. The V and J ends lost 6 bases and 5 bases respectively, with 5 bases between them. DNA for the CDR3: TGCAGTGCGAGAAACAATGAGCAGTTCTTC. It yields the protein CSARNNEQFF.

This clonotype has more than one count but fewer than ten. The CDR3 sequence: CSAFRDPTDTQYF. The CDR3 nucleotides read TGCAGTGCTTTCCGGGACCCCACAGATACGCAGTATTTT. The V and J genes are TRBV20-1 and TRBJ2-3; TRBD1 or TRBD2 may be the D gene (5 bases each). Trimming removed 5 bases at V and 2 bases at J, with 11 bases between. In germline, CDR1 is DFQATT, CDR2 SNEGSKA (reference sequence). The CDR3 is 13 amino acids.

The chain has TRBV7-8 and TRBJ1-5; D is ambiguous. This CDR3 is built from 14 residues. The germline gives CDR1 SGHVS, CDR2 FQNEAQ. V lost 1 base and J lost 1, with 5 bases in between. The DNA for the CDR3 is TGTGCCAGCAGCTTAGTAGTGAGCAATCAGCCCCAGCATTTT. Amino acid sequence: CASSLVVSNQPQHF.

The chain links TRBV29-1 to TRBJ2-7; the D gene is possibly TRBD1 (6 bases). V was cut by 7 bases and J by 1 base, with 11 bases left in between. The CDR3 is 12 residues long. Germline assignment: CDR1 SQVTM and CDR2 ANQGSEA. The CDR3 region is CSADTGSYEQYF. The CDR3 DNA follows: TGCAGCGCAGATACAGGGTCCTACGAGCAGTACTTC.

This chain links TRBV6-5 with TRBJ2-1, with 10 nucleotides matching TRBD2. Germline CDR1 is MNHEY and CDR2 is SVGAGI. V lost 5 bases, J lost 3 bases, and 4 bases stayed unmatched. The CDR3 runs to 15 residues. For the CDR3, the DNA is TGTGCCAGCAGTCGTACTAGCGGGAACTACAATGAGCAGTTCTTC. Translated: CASSRTSGNYNEQFF.